This T cell receptor beta chain was recorded in a study of blood T cells in healthy people across ages. Whole-study results and caveats: Diversity was higher, and naive CD4+ cells more numerous, in long-lived donors than in aged donors.

With regard to this clonotype: Its cognate antigen is unknown.

A second PCR of 7 to 11 cycles used a sample-barcoded 5' primer and a J-beta primer mix. A template-switch adaptor that had 12 random nucleotides put a tag on each cDNA molecule. TCRdb ran MiXCR on the 5' RACE reads and lists one entry per CDR3 protein. The sample gives approximately 680,000 distinct CDR3 sequences, roughly 32% of which show up once; 15% is in the top ten. Germline V gives CDR1 SGHDT, CDR2 YYEEEE. The CDR3 extends over 16 amino acids. V lost 2 bases and J lost 3; bases outside the gene matches: 7. The chain combines TRBV5-6 with TRBJ2-3, with 9 bases fitting TRBD1. This receptor was taken from a woman at least 80 years old in good health. Sequencing used blood. CDR3 nucleotide sequence: TGTGCCAGCAGCTTTTTAACAGGGGGCCTTACAGATACGCAGTATTTT. This sequence encodes CASSFLTGGLTDTQYF.